A single sample is the source of the 18 T cell receptor beta chains below, sequenced in a study of early T cells in non-severe SARS-CoV-2 infection. TCRdb re-called the 5' RACE reads with MiXCR, one entry per CDR3 protein. The table has about 99,000 distinct CDR3 sequences, roughly 17% seen once. Specimen: whole blood. The receptors stem from an adult who was a healthcare worker with PCR-confirmed SARS-CoV-2 infection or an uninfected control (not recorded which).

The chain has TRBV11-3 and TRBJ2-3, with D possibly matching TRBD2 (6 bases). Germline V gene sequence: CDR1 SGHNT, CDR2 YENEEA. V lost 2 bases and J 4 bases, leaving 7 bases between the germline ends. The CDR3 extends over 13 amino acids. The CDR3 DNA sequence: TGTGCCAGCAGCTTATCGGGGGCAGATACGCAGTATTTT. This translates into CASSLSGADTQYF.

This clonotype was detected a few times. V is TRBV6-1 and J is TRBJ2-7; the D gene could be TRBD1 or TRBD2 (5 bases each). Between the trimmed V and J ends, which lost 7 bases and 2 bases, there was a span of 15 bases. This CDR3 has 14 residues. Germline CDR1 MNHNS, CDR2 SASEGT. The CDR3 region is CASNSGTDTYEQYF. For the CDR3, the DNA is TGTGCCAGCAATTCCGGGACGGATACCTACGAGCAGTACTTC.

The chain has TRBV7-9 and TRBJ2-3; D unresolved. The CDR3 spans 14 residues. V was clipped by 1 base and J by 1 base, with 6 bases between them. CDR1 is SEHNR and CDR2 is FQNEAQ in the germline V gene (reference sequence). The CDR3 loop is CASSLGLRTDTQYF. CDR3 DNA: TGTGCCAGCAGCTTAGGACTTCGCACAGATACGCAGTATTTT.

The genes are TRBV12-3 or TRBV12-4 and TRBJ1-4; D is undetermined. Trimming took off 8 bases at V and 3 bases at J, with 16 bases between the two ends. The CDR3 contains 15 residues. The CDR3 reads CASSIRWASNEKLFF. Here the CDR3 DNA reads TGTGCCAGCTCCATCCGGTGGGCGTCTAATGAAAAACTGTTTTTT.

This clonotype was counted at least ten times. The chain joins TRBV10-3 to TRBJ2-2; 12 nucleotides align to TRBD1. The trim removed 3 bases at V and 5 bases at J, leaving 7 bases unmatched. The CDR3 covers 17 residues. The germline V gene encodes CDR1 ENHRY and CDR2 SYGVKD. CDR3 DNA sequence: TGTGCCATCAGTGACCCGGGACAGGGGGCAACGACCGGGGAGCTGTTTTTT. Protein: CAISDPGQGATTGELFF.

V usage is TRBV6-2 or TRBV6-3 and J usage is TRBJ2-2; D not certain. Between the trimmed V and J ends, which lost 7 bases and 9 bases, there was a span of 18 bases. The germline V gene has CDR1 MNHEY and CDR2 SVGEGT. The CDR3 loop spans 14 amino acids. CDR3 residues: CASIGGSPGRELFF. DNA of the CDR3: TGTGCCAGCATTGGTGGGTCACCTGGACGGGAGCTGTTTTTT.

The chain recombines TRBV10-3 with TRBJ2-2; D perhaps matches TRBD2 (5 bases). The germline V gene encodes CDR1 ENHRY and CDR2 SYGVKD. V lost 3 bases, J lost 6 bases, and 17 bases lay in between. CDR3 length: 16 amino acids. CDR3 nucleotide sequence: TGTGCCATCAGTGACCCCGACCGGTCCGGGGCCGGGGAGCTGTTTTTT. It is translated as CAISDPDRSGAGELFF.

The CDR3 DNA is TGTGCCAGCAGCTGGTCATTAGGCGCAAAGACCCAGTACTTC. Amino acid sequence: CASSWSLGAKTQYF. The chain employs TRBV7-6 and TRBJ2-5; D not certain. This CDR3 has 14 residues. The V end was cut by 4 bases, the J end by 6 bases, with 15 bases between. Germline assignment: CDR1 SGHVS and CDR2 FNYEAQ.

The rearrangement links TRBV30 to TRBJ2-7; D uncertain. From germline, CDR1 is GTSNPN and CDR2 SVGIG (reference sequence). V lost 2 bases and J lost 5, with 7 bases in between. The CDR3 loop spans 11 amino acids. CDR3 sequence reads: CAWSPTNEQYF. The CDR3 DNA sequence: TGTGCCTGGAGTCCGACAAACGAGCAGTACTTC.

This clonotype was seen just once. The chain is built from TRBV5-1 and TRBJ2-7, with D possibly TRBD1 on 6 matching bases. Germline V lookup: CDR1 SGHRS, CDR2 YFSETQ. Trimming cost V 6 bases and J 2 bases, with 15 bases left between them. The CDR3 runs 14 residues. The CDR3 is CASNRDTGTYEQYF. The CDR3 DNA reads as TGCGCCAGCAACCGTGATACAGGGACCTACGAGCAGTACTTC. The full variable domain, completed using reference TRBV5-1 and TRBJ2-7, is KAGVTQTPRYLIKTRGQQVTLSCSPISGHRSVSWYQQTPGQGLQFLFEYFSETQRNKGNFPGRFSGRQFSNSRSEMNVSTLELGDSALYLCASNRDTGTYEQYFGPGTRLTVT.

This clonotype turned up a few times. The chain links TRBV6-2 or TRBV6-3 to TRBJ1-2; D not certain. Germline V gives CDR1 MNHEY, CDR2 SVGEGT. V shed 2 bases and J shed 4 bases, with 5 bases lying between them. The CDR3 is 12 amino acids. The CDR3 nucleotides are TGTGCCAGCAGTTACGGCAGCTATGGCTACACCTTC. Its protein product is CASSYGSYGYTF.

The chain uses TRBV5-1 and TRBJ2-2; TRBD1 or TRBD2 may be the D gene (5 bases each). This CDR3 spans 16 amino acids. V lost 4 bases, J lost 2 bases, and 15 bases lay in between. Germline CDR1 and CDR2: SGHRS and YFSETQ. CDR3 sequence (DNA): TGCGCCAGCAGCCCAACCGGGGCTCCTAACACCGGGGAGCTGTTTTTT. Translated, it gives CASSPTGAPNTGELFF.

The J gene is TRBJ2-6, the V gene TRBV4-3; D call uncertain. Germline-derived CDR1 and CDR2 are LGHNA and YSLEER. Trimming shortened V by 0 bases and J by 0 bases, and 6 bases separated the two germline ends. The CDR3 is 16 amino acids. CDR3 protein: CASSQETSSGANVLTF. CDR3 coding DNA: TGCGCCAGCAGCCAAGAGACAAGCTCTGGGGCCAACGTCCTGACTTTC.

This sequence joins TRBV29-1 and TRBJ1-2; TRBD1 might be the D (6 bases). V gave up 7 bases and J gave up 8 bases, with 14 bases separating them. This CDR3 contains 11 residues. Germline V gives CDR1 SQVTM, CDR2 ANQGSEA. CDR3 in DNA: TGCAGCGCCCCGGGACAAGGAGGCTACACCTTC. It yields the protein CSAPGQGGYTF.

Many counts were recorded for this clonotype. The CDR3 nucleotides are TGTGCCAGCAGCTTTGGGACAGCGGGGGGGCCGGAGACCCAGTACTTC. It codes for CASSFGTAGGPETQYF. The chain recombines TRBV27 with TRBJ2-5, with 10 bases lining up with TRBD2. J gave up 5 bases and V 6 bases, and 12 bases lay outside the gene matches. CDR3 length equals 16 residues. Germline V gives CDR1 MNHEY, CDR2 SMNVEV (reference sequence).

The chain joins TRBV5-1 to TRBJ2-1, with TRBD1 as a possible D gene (5 bases). CDR1 is SGHRS and CDR2 is YFSETQ in the germline V gene. Trimming stripped 5 bases from V and 6 bases from J, with 18 bases between. There are 15 residues in the CDR3. The CDR3 nucleotides are TGCGCCAGCAGACTTTCCAGTCAGGGTCGCAATGAGCAGTTCTTC. Its protein is CASRLSSQGRNEQFF.

The V call is TRBV20-1, the J call TRBJ2-2; TRBD2 matches at 7 bases. Trimming removed 3 bases from V and 4 bases from J; junction bases left unmatched: 2. Germline-derived CDR1 and CDR2 are DFQATT and SNEGSKA (reference sequence). The CDR3 length is 13 residues. The DNA of the CDR3 is TGCAGTGCTAGTGGGAGGGGCACCGGGGAGCTGTTTTTT. Its translation: CSASGRGTGELFF.

The V and J genes are TRBV6-4 and TRBJ2-1, with TRBD2 matching over 8 bases. The germline V gene encodes CDR1 MRHNA and CDR2 SNTAGT. This CDR3 spans 15 amino acids. Unmatched junction bases numbered 7, after V lost 5 bases and J lost 4 bases. The CDR3 loop is CASSKSGGRYNEQFF. The CDR3 DNA follows: TGTGCCAGCAGTAAAAGCGGGGGCCGGTACAATGAGCAGTTCTTC.